The sequence of this T cell receptor (beta chain) was determined in a study of Ad26.COV2.S vaccination and SARS-CoV-2 variants. Background on the study: Recipients of Ad26.COV2.S got it intramuscularly, once or twice 56 days apart.

Notes on the study in general: Using TCR breadth and depth analyses may have led to underestimated total T cell responses. Researchers reported similar non-spike TCR breadth in vaccine and placebo recipients.

For this clone: Antigen: not known.

Here immunoSEQ multiplex PCR was the method, and the copy in TCRdb shows in-frame clones only, minus some. The table records around 300,000 clones, around 88% of them present only once. As for treatment: roughly 20 received Ad26.COV2.S at low or high dose, single or two shots; about 5 received placebo; per-sample allocation not given. Repertoires come from day 63 after the first vaccine or placebo injection. This receptor was identified in a person aged 18-60 years who received the Ad26.COV2.S COVID-19 vaccine or a placebo. Specimen: peripheral blood, collected in a trial of Ad26.COV2.S vaccine versus placebo.

The CDR3: CASSYPWTREPYEQYF. CDR3 nucleotides: TGTGCCAGCAGTTACCCTTGGACCCGGGAACCCTACGAGCAGTACTTC. The rearrangement uses TRBV6-2 or TRBV6-3 and TRBJ2-7; tentatively, D is TRBD2 (5 bases). The CDR3 has 16 residues. The ends were cut back, 2 bases at V and 2 bases at J, with 16 bases in the middle. Per the germline V gene, CDR1 is MNHEY and CDR2 is SVGEGT.